This TCR beta chain was recovered during a study of blood T cell repertoires in COVID-19. Study-wide context: The cDNA or gDNA used as material had been derived from T cells, B-cell-depleted T cells, or PBMCs.

The ends were cut back, 7 bases at V and 4 bases at J, with 15 bases in the middle. Germline CDR1 and CDR2: KGHDR and SFDVKD. The CDR3 is 14 amino acids. Sequencing was performed with immunoSEQ multiplex PCR; in TCRdb, only in-frame clones are kept and a portion is missing. The sample carries approximately 200,000 clones, about 80% recorded once. The J gene is TRBJ2-5, the V gene TRBV24-1; D perhaps matches TRBD1 (6 bases). This TCR came from a human donor with acute or convalescent COVID-19. The donor label of this sample is uncertain. Sequences were obtained from peripheral blood. CDR3 loop: CATSPGQGAETQYF. CDR3 sequence (DNA): TGTGCCACCAGCCCGGGACAAGGTGCAGAGACCCAGTACTTC.